Listed below are T cell receptor beta chains from one sample, sequenced in a study of blood T cell repertoires in COVID-19. Using immunoSEQ multiplex PCR, the repertoire was profiled, and TCRdb retains in-frame clones only, with some absent. The sample consists of some 60,000 clones, around nine tenths of them appearing once. The sample taken for sequencing was peripheral blood. The receptors were sampled from a man in his sixties or seventies with acute or convalescent COVID-19. The CDR3 runs from the conserved cysteine through the conserved F or W. Fields, in order: J gene, clone size, V gene, D gene, CDR3 DNA, CDR3 protein. A D gene is named only where the DNA matches it firmly. Not every row has a clone size; where given, it reads once, few, many or a size class.

>TRBJ2-5|.|TRBV18|TRBD1
TGTGCCAGCTCGCTGAGACCGACAGGGCAAGAGACCCAGTACTTC
CASSLRPTGQETQYF
>TRBJ2-2|.|TRBV7-2|TRBD1
TGTGCCAGCAGCTTAGCACCACAGGGGTCCGGGGAGCTGTTTTTT
CASSLAPQGSGELFF
>TRBJ1-2|.|TRBV30|.
TGTGCCTGGAGTGTACGGAACAGGGCCTATGGCTACACCTTC
CAWSVRNRAYGYTF
>TRBJ1-5|.|TRBV19|.
TGTGCCAGTAGTACGGCGGGGGTCAATCAGCCCCAGCATTTT
CASSTAGVNQPQHF
>TRBJ2-1|.|TRBV3-1/TRBV3-2|TRBD2
TGTGCCAGCACCCCTACTAGCGGGAGGGGATACAATGAGCAGTTCTTC
CASTPTSGRGYNEQFF
>TRBJ1-1|few|TRBV9|.
TGTGCCAGCAGCGTACAGGAGGGCACTGAAGCTTTCTTT
CASSVQEGTEAFF
>TRBJ2-1|.|TRBV7-2|.
TGTGCCAGCAGCTTAGCGTTGGGCGTTTACAATGGGCAGTTCTTC
CASSLALGVYNGQFF
>TRBJ2-1|.|TRBV24-1|.
TGTGCCACCAGTGTCCAGGGGGGTAACAATGAGCAGTTCTTC
CATSVQGGNNEQFF
>TRBJ2-2|few|TRBV7-3|.
TGTGCCAGCAGCTTGGGCGGGGTCGGGGAGCTGTTTTTT
CASSLGGVGELFF
>TRBJ2-7|.|TRBV19|TRBD2
TGTGCCAGTAGTATCCAGACTAGCGGGCGGAACGAGCAGTACTTC
CASSIQTSGRNEQYF
>TRBJ2-7|.|TRBV25-1|.
TGTGCCAGCAGTGAATGGGGCAACTACGAGCAGTACTTC
CASSEWGNYEQYF
>TRBJ2-1|.|TRBV5-4|.
TGTGCCAGCAGCAAAAAACTCCGGACTCTTAATTACAATGAGCAGTTCTTC
CASSKKLRTLNYNEQFF
>TRBJ2-3|.|TRBV11-2|TRBD2
TGTGCCAGCAGCTTATGGGGGGGTACAGATACGCAGTATTTT
CASSLWGGTDTQYF
>TRBJ2-1|.|TRBV19|TRBD1
TGTGCCAGTAGTACCAATATACAGGGGACTGAGCAGTTCTTC
CASSTNIQGTEQFF
>TRBJ2-3|once|TRBV5-1|TRBD2
TGCGCCAGCAGCTCAACTAGCGGGAGAACAGATACGCAGTATTTT
CASSSTSGRTDTQYF
>TRBJ2-3|.|TRBV3-1/TRBV3-2|.
TGTGCCAGCAGCCCAAGCCCCGGGGATACGCAGTATTTT
CASSPSPGDTQYF
>TRBJ2-7|.|TRBV28|.
TGTGCCAGCAGTTTACGCTACGAGCAGTACTTC
CASSLRYEQYF
>TRBJ2-3|few|TRBV6-4|.
TGTGCCAGCAGTGACTCGTCATCAGATACGCAGTATTTT
CASSDSSSDTQYF
>TRBJ2-7|.|TRBV15|.
TGTGCCACCAGCAGAACCGGGACAAATTCCTACGAGCAGTACTTC
CATSRTGTNSYEQYF
>TRBJ2-1|.|TRBV19|TRBD1
TGTGCCAGTAGTAGCAGGGACAGAGTTTACAATGAGCAGTTCTTC
CASSSRDRVYNEQFF